This TCR beta chain was found in a study of blood T cell repertoires in COVID-19. For the study at large: The United States, Italy and Spain were the sources of the acute and convalescent COVID-19 samples. T cells, B-cell-depleted T cells, or PBMCs supplied cDNA or gDNA.

Original handling: Nucleated cell counts were estimated from reference gene primer amplification. Sequenced by immunoSEQ multiplex PCR; TCRdb stores in-frame clones only, minus some. V, J and clone size derive from that table, while D and trimming were established from the DNA sequence. The sample carries 100,000 to 150,000 clones, approximately 80% recorded once. This clone was picked up one time. This CDR3 comprises 14 residues. The germline gives CDR1 MGHRA, CDR2 YSYEKL. The V gene lost 3 bases and the J gene lost 6 bases, with 14 bases spanning the gap. Sequences were obtained from peripheral blood. The clonotype was recovered from an older man with acute or convalescent COVID-19. This chain connects TRBV4-1 to TRBJ1-1; D is possibly TRBD1 (6 bases). In nucleotides, the CDR3 is TGCGCCAGCAGCCAGGGGGGGCTTACCGCTGAAGCTTTCTTT. Encoded protein: CASSQGGLTAEAFF.